These 10 T cell receptor beta chains came from one sample sequenced in a study of blood T cell repertoires in COVID-19. The assay was immunoSEQ multiplex PCR, and TCRdb's table has in-frame clones only and misses some. The sample has almost 500,000 clones, 70% to 90% seen once. The specimen was PBMCs or T cells enriched from blood (not recorded which). Every receptor here comes from a woman in her sixties who had recovered from COVID-19.

The chain carries TRBV30 and TRBJ1-2; 7 bases fit TRBD1. CDR1 is GTSNPN, CDR2 SVGIG, per germline (reference sequence). V lost 1 base to trimming and J lost 2 bases; unmatched junction nucleotides: 1. The CDR3 loop spans 13 amino acids. CDR3 amino acids: CAWSEGQNYGYTF. CDR3 nucleotides: TGTGCCTGGAGTGAGGGACAGAACTATGGCTACACCTTC.

This sequence joins TRBV4-1 and TRBJ2-7; D may be TRBD1 (7 bases). Germline CDR1 reads MGHRA; CDR2 reads YSYEKL. This CDR3 is built from 18 residues. The V and J ends lost 0 bases and 5 bases respectively, with 23 bases between them. The DNA of the CDR3 is TGCGCCAGCAGCCAAGATTGGAGGGACAGTTCCCACGTCGACGAGCAGTACTTC. Protein product: CASSQDWRDSSHVDEQYF.

The chain carries TRBV29-1 and TRBJ2-3, with 9 positions matching TRBD2. This CDR3 spans 15 amino acids. Germline trimming cut 6 bases from V and 1 base from J; bases unmatched to any gene: 8. From germline, CDR1 is SQVTM and CDR2 ANQGSEA. CDR3 region: CSVALTSGGTDTQYF. The CDR3 DNA is TGCAGCGTAGCCCTGACTAGCGGTGGCACAGATACGCAGTATTTT.

The chain has TRBV10-2 and TRBJ1-1, with 7 bases fitting TRBD1. V shed 6 bases, J shed 1 base, and the junction held 11 bases outside the gene matches. Germline lookup yields CDR1 WSHSY and CDR2 SAAADI. The CDR3 totals 16 residues. The CDR3 nucleotides are TGCGCCAGCAGGGGAAACAGGGGCCGGGGGAACACTGAAGCTTTCTTT. Protein sequence: CASRGNRGRGNTEAFF.

The chain combines TRBV14 with TRBJ2-3; 9 bases align to TRBD2. There are 15 residues in the CDR3. Per germline, CDR1 SGHDN and CDR2 FVKESK. Trimming at V came to 0 bases and at J to 8 bases, leaving 6 bases not matched to a gene. CDR3 region: CASSQDVLAGSTQYF. The DNA of the CDR3 is TGTGCCAGCAGCCAAGACGTCCTAGCGGGGTCTACGCAGTATTTT. The full variable domain, completed using reference TRBV14 and TRBJ2-3, is EAGVTQFPSHSVIEKGQTVTLRCDPISGHDNLYWYRRVMGKEIKFLLHFVKESKQDESGMPNNRFLAERTGGTYSTLKVQPAELEDSGVYFCASSQDVLAGSTQYFGPGTRLTVL.

V usage is TRBV5-1 and J usage is TRBJ2-3; D gene unclear. Between the trimmed V and J ends, which lost 0 bases and 0 bases, there was a span of 8 bases. The germline CDR1 and CDR2 sequences are SGHRS and YFSETQ. The CDR3 is 15 amino acids. Here the CDR3 DNA reads TGCGCCAGCAGCTTGGAGTATACTAGCACAGATACGCAGTATTTT. Its translation is CASSLEYTSTDTQYF.

The chain has TRBV5-1 and TRBJ2-3; a weak D match, TRBD2 (6 bases). This CDR3 contains 13 residues. Trimming shortened V by 7 bases and J by 3 bases, and 12 bases separated the two germline ends. Germline CDR1 reads SGHRS; CDR2 reads YFSETQ. The CDR3 DNA is TGCGCCAGCCCATGGGGGGTGACAGATACGCAGTATTTT. The encoded protein is CASPWGVTDTQYF.

V and J are TRBV6-6 and TRBJ2-2; D possibly corresponds to TRBD2 (6 bases). Per the germline V gene, CDR1 is MNHNY and CDR2 is SVGAGI (reference sequence). This CDR3 contains 13 residues. Deletions cut 1 base from V and 6 bases from J, with 6 bases between. Here the CDR3 DNA reads TGTGCCAGCAGTTACTGGGGGGCCGGGGAGCTGTTTTTT. This gives the protein CASSYWGAGELFF.

The chain is built from TRBV5-4 and TRBJ1-2; possibly TRBD1 for D (6 bases). Germline V gene sequence: CDR1 SGHNT, CDR2 YYREEE (reference sequence). The V and J ends lost 2 bases and 0 bases respectively, with 11 bases between them. CDR3 length: 15 residues. CDR3 coding DNA: TGTGCCAGCAGCTTACAGGACAGAACTAACTATGGCTACACCTTC. Its protein product is CASSLQDRTNYGYTF.

The chain uses TRBV18 and TRBJ1-3, with a tentative D call TRBD1 (6 bases). Germline CDR1 and CDR2: KGHSH and LQKENI. Trimming shortened V by 3 bases and J by 0 bases, and 12 bases separated the two germline ends. This CDR3 comprises 16 residues. The CDR3 nucleotides read TGTGCCAGCTCACCCACAGGGCCGCTCTCTGGAAACACCATATATTTT. Translated, it gives CASSPTGPLSGNTIYF.